These T cell receptor beta chains were read from a single sample in a study of blood T cell repertoires in COVID-19. Measured with immunoSEQ multiplex PCR; TCRdb has only the in-frame clones, and not every one. The sample lists fewer than 250,000 clones, more than 80% occurring once. The sample consisted of peripheral blood. These receptors were taken from a human donor in a cohort sampled during active COVID-19. Both conserved end residues are part of each CDR3.

j_call v_call cdr3_aa
TRBJ2-2 TRBV27 CASSRLLGGGELFF
TRBJ2-1 TRBV24-1 CATSPAGGSYNEQFF
TRBJ2-7 TRBV10-1 CASSESNRGGEQYF
TRBJ2-7 TRBV18 CASSPPGRVAGYEQYF
TRBJ2-7 TRBV11-2 CASSPQRGGNYEQYF
TRBJ2-7 TRBV21-1 CASSKWGGLYF
TRBJ1-6 TRBV25-1 CASRTDSASSYNSPLHF
TRBJ1-4 TRBV7-9 CASSLVGGQVDEKLFF
TRBJ2-6 TRBV5-1 CASSPLAGLGSGANVLTF
TRBJ2-7 TRBV11-2 CASSLDEAEQYF
TRBJ2-7 TRBV2 CASSELGSQYEQYF
TRBJ1-4 TRBV6-4 CASKSRGDEKLFF
TRBJ1-2 TRBV10-3 CAISEPPPTGSWGYTF
TRBJ2-1 TRBV27 CASSQGAGTYNEQFF
TRBJ1-5 TRBV4-1 CASSQDVAGSNQPQHF
TRBJ2-5 TRBV4-1 CASSLIAGVQETQYF
TRBJ2-1 TRBV29-1 CSGSKGGANEQFF
TRBJ1-3 TRBV24-1 CATQGLGNTIYF
TRBJ1-4 TRBV5-4 CASSSSTGANEKLFF
TRBJ2-5 TRBV29-1 CSYTDRIQETQYF
TRBJ2-3 TRBV5-1 CASRLTGYTDTQYF
TRBJ2-1 TRBV3-1/TRBV3-2 CASSYARDEQFF
TRBJ2-1 TRBV10-2 CASRTKREKSYNEQFF
TRBJ1-4 TRBV4-2 CASSQDAGEGEKLFF
TRBJ1-2 TRBV29-1 CSVEGQGRGGYTF
TRBJ1-6 TRBV18 CASSREGGQNSPLHF
TRBJ2-7 TRBV5-6 CASSLDPGGYEQYF
TRBJ2-7 TRBV10-3 CAISQLGLAGAYEQYF
TRBJ2-7 TRBV7-2 CASTRGVSYEQYF
TRBJ2-3 TRBV9 CASSGQPGLTDTQYF
TRBJ2-1 TRBV9 CASSVAPRGYNEQFF
TRBJ1-1 TRBV6-6 CASRTGSMNTEAFF
TRBJ1-3 TRBV10-3 CAISISNSGNTIYF
TRBJ1-2 TRBV19 CASTSRQGAQLDYGYTF
TRBJ2-7 TRBV19 CASSPRTSVAYEQYF
TRBJ1-2 TRBV19 CASSISVGTGYGYTF
TRBJ2-7 TRBV5-4 CASSGRDRGREQYF
TRBJ2-7 TRBV4-2 CASSQDIRETREQYF
TRBJ1-6 TRBV5-6 CASSPGRGVRNSPLHF
TRBJ1-1 TRBV5-4 CASSERGLTEAFF
TRBJ2-2 TRBV7-6 CASSLEQIDGELFF
TRBJ1-6 TRBV9 CASSDEGTAYNSPLHF
TRBJ2-2 TRBV27 CASSFIGGAGTGELFF
TRBJ1-3 TRBV18 CASSPPGTGQTSNTIYF
TRBJ2-3 TRBV5-5 CASSFRAADTQYF
TRBJ1-1 TRBV18 CASSPPIRGTEAFF
TRBJ2-3 TRBV6-6 CASSYSAGGRSDTQYF
TRBJ2-7 TRBV18 CAGSPPGLAAYEQYF
TRBJ2-5 TRBV27 CASRETGVRKTQYF
TRBJ2-1 TRBV6-5 CASEQGSSYNEQFF
TRBJ1-5 TRBV2 CASVIGGQVQPQHF
TRBJ2-1 TRBV27 CASSFHPGTGGWNEQFF
TRBJ2-7 TRBV6-5 CASRDGTGTGRQYF
TRBJ1-4 TRBV14 CASSHLTVNEKLFF
TRBJ2-1 TRBV5-1 CASSFGGGAKEQFF
TRBJ1-4 TRBV20-1 CSASVGATNEKLFF
TRBJ1-1 TRBV19 CASSNRFRGGARAFF